These 12 T cell receptor beta chains were sequenced from one sample in a study of T cells in Graves' hyperthyroidism and ophthalmopathy. The CDR3 regions of TCR beta were amplified from RNA transcripts. TCR CDR3 underwent first-round RT-PCR with the HTBI primer set. TCRdb ran MiXCR on the multiplex PCR reads and lists one entry per CDR3 protein. Of approximately 870,000 distinct CDR3 sequences listed, 38% were seen once; the top ten hold 7.5% to 9.5%. Input material: blood. These receptors were obtained from a man between 18 and 29 years old with Graves' hyperthyroidism.

As for this clonotype: A much larger clone differs from this one at a single base, so this may be a read error. V is TRBV5-3 and J is TRBJ1-3; weak D call: TRBD1 (5 bases). TRBV5-3 is given ORF status, its function remaining uncertain. CDR3 length: 16 residues. CDR3 region: CASSFGTATSANTIYF. The CDR3 nucleotides are TGTGCCAGCAGCTTTGGGACCGCGACCTCTGCAAACACCATATATTTT.

With respect to this clonotype: A much larger clone sits a single nucleotide away, making a read error possible. V usage is TRBV15 and J usage is TRBJ1-2, with D unclear. Germline V lookup: CDR1 LNHNV, CDR2 YYDKDF (reference sequence). The CDR3 has 12 amino acids. The V end was cut by 1 base, the J end by 9 bases, with 9 bases between. The DNA for the CDR3 is TGTGCCACCAGCAGAGGTGGGGAGAGCTACACCTTC. This translates into CATSRGGESYTF.

The chain couples TRBV25-1 to TRBJ1-2, with a possible D match to TRBD1 (6 bases). The CDR3 covers 15 residues. Deletions cut 3 bases from V and 0 bases from J, with 11 bases between. Germline lookup yields CDR1 MGHDK and CDR2 SYGVNS. CDR3 loop: CASSEGKGANYGYTF. CDR3 nucleotides: TGTGCCAGCAGTGAGGGTAAGGGGGCTAACTATGGCTACACCTTC.

This clonotype has more than one count but fewer than ten. The junction does not match germline at one end; this may be a read error. This chain links TRBV5-1 with TRBJ2-7; the match to TRBD1 covers 8 bases. Germline V gives CDR1 SGHRS, CDR2 YFSETQ. The CDR3 spans 16 residues. As DNA, the CDR3 is TGTGCCAGCAGCAGACTACCGGGACAGGCATCCTACGAGCAGTACTTC. This encodes CASSRLPGQASYEQYF.

The V and J genes are TRBV7-2 and TRBJ2-1, with 11 bases lining up with TRBD2. The J call is doubtful: the DNA matches TRBJ2-7 better. Germline assignment: CDR1 SGHTA and CDR2 FQGNSA. This CDR3 is 15 amino acids long. The CDR3 coding sequence is TGTGCCAGCAGCCGACTAGCGGGATCCTACAATGAGCAGTACTTC. It encodes CASSRLAGSYNEQYF.

This clonotype has ten or more counts. This chain joins TRBV7-9 and TRBJ1-5; D gene uncertain. Between the trimmed V and J ends, which lost 3 bases and 1 base, there was a span of 10 bases. Looked up from germline, CDR1 is SEHNR and CDR2 is FQNEAQ (reference sequence). The CDR3 runs to 15 residues. In DNA form, the CDR3 reads TGTGCCAGCAGCTTTGGAGGTGTCAGCAATCAGCCCCAGCATTTT. Translating it yields CASSFGGVSNQPQHF.

The V and J genes are TRBV12-3 or TRBV12-4 and TRBJ1-6, with a weak D call TRBD1 (5 bases). Trimming took off 1 base at V and 6 bases at J, with 10 bases between the two ends. CDR3 size: 15 residues. The CDR3 bases are TGTGCCAGCAGTTTAGGGACAAGGGCTAATTCACCCCTCCACTTT. Residues: CASSLGTRANSPLHF.

This clonotype was observed a few times. The chain joins TRBV6-6 to TRBJ1-5, with a possible D match to TRBD1 (5 bases). Trimming pared 5 bases from V and 6 bases from J, leaving 11 bases between. This CDR3 contains 13 residues. From germline, CDR1 is MNHNY and CDR2 SVGAGI (reference sequence). The CDR3 DNA is TGTGCCAGCAGTCAGAGGGGTAGTCAGCCCCAGCATTTT. It encodes CASSQRGSQPQHF.

This clonotype was counted at least ten times. This sequence joins TRBV10-3 and TRBJ2-7; D may be TRBD1 (6 bases). Trimming took 3 bases from V and 5 from J, leaving 11 bases between them. Germline CDR1 reads ENHRY; CDR2 reads SYGVKD. The CDR3 is 13 residues long. CDR3 in DNA: TGTGCCATCAGTGATGGGACATACGACGAGCAGTACTTC. Translation gives CAISDGTYDEQYF.

The table lists this clonotype with a few counts. This rearrangement joins TRBV6-6 to TRBJ1-1; tentative D call: TRBD1 (5 bases). CDR3 length: 14 amino acids. Per the germline V gene, CDR1 is MNHNY and CDR2 is SVGAGI (reference sequence). V was cut by 2 bases and J by 9 bases, with 16 bases left in between. In DNA form, the CDR3 reads TGTGCCAGCAGTTACGCGACAGCTAATTCAAAAGCTTTCTTT. Translating gives CASSYATANSKAFF.

This chain links TRBV7-2 with TRBJ2-2; tentatively, D is TRBD1 or TRBD2 (5 bases each). This CDR3 region has 16 residues. The germline V and J ends were trimmed by 4 bases and 0 bases, with 12 bases remaining between them. Germline loops: CDR1 SGHTA, CDR2 FQGNSA. The CDR3 DNA follows: TGTGCCAGCAGCTCGTCCGGGACGGCGAACACCGGGGAGCTGTTTTTT. Encoded protein: CASSSSGTANTGELFF.

Ten or more counts support this clonotype. The genes are TRBV2 and TRBJ1-2; D is unclear. The CDR3 contains 12 residues. Germline CDR1 and CDR2: SNHLY and FYNNEI. Trimming removed 4 bases from V and 5 bases from J, with 8 bases in between. The CDR3 region has the DNA TGTGCCAGCAGTGGAGGGCAATATGGCTACACCTTC. Translating gives CASSGGQYGYTF.